This T cell receptor beta chain came from a study of T cell repertoires in aging, cancer and after chemotherapy. Study-level information: Paired samples before and after chemotherapy came from glioblastoma patients receiving temozolomide-based therapy.

As regards this clonotype: What it binds is not known.

Amplification of TCR beta used genomic DNA extracted from peripheral blood. Multiplex touch-down PCR with TRB-A/B primers amplified rearranged V-D-J TRB sequences. TCRdb fed the multiplex PCR reads into MiXCR, producing one record per CDR3 protein. The sample comprises about 3,200 distinct CDR3 sequences, about 35% of which are singletons, and approximately 9.9% rests with the top ten. The germline V gene encodes CDR1 MNHEY and CDR2 SVGAGI. The CDR3 length is 15 residues. Trimming shortened V by 5 bases and J by 0 bases, and 11 bases separated the two germline ends. The study's findings and limits: The repertoire data cannot show anything about immunological memory following chemotherapy.

Sequencing was performed on blood. This sequence joins TRBV6-5 and TRBJ1-3; D unresolved. This TCR derives from a human donor with a solid tumor. The CDR3 DNA reads TGTGCCAGCAGTGGAGGAATCAGCTCTGGAAACACCATATATTTT. Translating it yields CASSGGISSGNTIYF.